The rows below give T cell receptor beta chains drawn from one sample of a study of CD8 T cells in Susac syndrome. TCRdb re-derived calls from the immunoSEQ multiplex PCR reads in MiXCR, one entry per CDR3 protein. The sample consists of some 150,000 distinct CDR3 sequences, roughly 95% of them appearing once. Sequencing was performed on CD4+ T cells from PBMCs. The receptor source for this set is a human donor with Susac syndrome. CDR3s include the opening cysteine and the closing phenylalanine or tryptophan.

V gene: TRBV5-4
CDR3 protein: CASSASDRGYYGYTF

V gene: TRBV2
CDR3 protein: CASSDVTGMPQHF

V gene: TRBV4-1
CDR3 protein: CASSQTDPIGTQYF

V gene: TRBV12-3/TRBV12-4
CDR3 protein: CASSLGVSNTEAFF

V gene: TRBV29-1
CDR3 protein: CSVRAPGRSYNEQFF

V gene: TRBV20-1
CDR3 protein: CSARQGIAGELFF

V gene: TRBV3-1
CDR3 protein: CASSQEGSGLAAEQYF

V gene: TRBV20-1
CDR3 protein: CSARDGTSYEQYF

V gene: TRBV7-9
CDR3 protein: CASTPTSGRALVF

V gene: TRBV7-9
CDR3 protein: CASSPDRYEQYF